This T cell receptor (beta chain) emerged from a study of resident and recirculating memory T cells in vitiligo. On the study more broadly: Each patient gave two lesional and two nonlesional epidermal shave biopsies, plus PBMCs.

The CDR3 totals 15 residues. V lost 0 bases to trimming and J lost 4 bases, with 12 bases between them. Profiling relied on immunoSEQ multiplex PCR, and the TCRdb table lists in-frame clones only, not all of them. The sample comprises 75,000 to 95,000 clones, around 90% of which are singletons, and approximately 5.4% rests with the top ten. This clonotype was obtained from a male donor with vitiligo. J is TRBJ2-3 and V is TRBV5-3; D remains ambiguous. TRBV5-3 is an ORF, and what it does is uncertain. Sequencing used blood. The DNA for the CDR3 is TGTGCCAGAAGCTTGGGGGTCCGCGGCCCAGATACGCAGTATTTT. This encodes CARSLGVRGPDTQYF.